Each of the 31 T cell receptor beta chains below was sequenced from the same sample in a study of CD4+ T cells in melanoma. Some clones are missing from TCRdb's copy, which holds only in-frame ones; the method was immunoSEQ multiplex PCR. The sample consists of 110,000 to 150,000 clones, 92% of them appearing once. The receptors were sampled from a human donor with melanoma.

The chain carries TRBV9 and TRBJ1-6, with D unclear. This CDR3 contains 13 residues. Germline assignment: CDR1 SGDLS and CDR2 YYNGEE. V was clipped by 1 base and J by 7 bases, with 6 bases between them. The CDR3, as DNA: TGTGCCAGCAGCGTAACTATGAATTCACCCCTCCACTTT. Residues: CASSVTMNSPLHF.

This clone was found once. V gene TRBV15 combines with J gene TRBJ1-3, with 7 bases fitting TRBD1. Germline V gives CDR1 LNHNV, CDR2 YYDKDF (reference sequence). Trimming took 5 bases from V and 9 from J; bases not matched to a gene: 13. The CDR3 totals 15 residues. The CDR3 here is CATSARTGGSGTIYF. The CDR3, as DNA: TGTGCCACCAGCGCCCGGACAGGCGGTTCGGGCACCATATATTTT. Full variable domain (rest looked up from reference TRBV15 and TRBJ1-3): DAMVIQNPRYQVTQFGKPVTLSCSQTLNHNVMYWYQQKSSQAPKLLFHYYDKDFNNEADTPDNFQSRRPNTSFCFLDIRSPGLGDTAMYLCATSARTGGSGTIYFGEGSWLTVV.

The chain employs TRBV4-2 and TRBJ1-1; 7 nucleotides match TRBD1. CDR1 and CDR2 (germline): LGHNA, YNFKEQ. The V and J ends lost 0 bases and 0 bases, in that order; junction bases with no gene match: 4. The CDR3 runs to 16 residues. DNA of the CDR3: TGTGCCAGCAGCCAAGAGGGGGACAGCATGAACACTGAAGCTTTCTTT. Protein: CASSQEGDSMNTEAFF.

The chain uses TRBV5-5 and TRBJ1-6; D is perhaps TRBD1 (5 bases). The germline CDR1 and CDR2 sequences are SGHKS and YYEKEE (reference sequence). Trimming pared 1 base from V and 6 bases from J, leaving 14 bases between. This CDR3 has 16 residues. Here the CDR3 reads CASSLMGRGINSPLHF. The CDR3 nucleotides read TGTGCCAGCAGCTTGATGGGGCGCGGTATTAATTCACCCCTCCACTTT.

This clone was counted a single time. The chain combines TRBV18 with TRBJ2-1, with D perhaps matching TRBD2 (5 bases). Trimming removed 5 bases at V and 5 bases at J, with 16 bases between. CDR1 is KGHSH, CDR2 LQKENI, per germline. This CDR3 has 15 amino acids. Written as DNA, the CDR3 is TGTGCCAGCTCATCGTCCTCTCGGGGAAACAATGAGCAGTTCTTC. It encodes CASSSSSRGNNEQFF.

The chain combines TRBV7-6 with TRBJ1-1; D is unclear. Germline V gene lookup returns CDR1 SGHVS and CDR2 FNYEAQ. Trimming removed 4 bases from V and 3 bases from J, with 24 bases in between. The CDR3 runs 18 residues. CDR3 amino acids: CASSSGWAGSGGHTEAFF. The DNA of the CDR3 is TGTGCCAGCAGCTCGGGCTGGGCGGGGTCAGGCGGGCACACTGAAGCTTTCTTT.

Written as DNA, the CDR3 is TGCGCCAGCAGCCGACAGGCGGGGGAGACCCAGTACTTC. Translation: CASSRQAGETQYF. This chain connects TRBV5-1 to TRBJ2-5; D tentatively fits TRBD1 or TRBD2 (6 bases each). The CDR3 extends over 13 amino acids. Germline assignment: CDR1 SGHRS and CDR2 YFSETQ. V was shortened by 4 bases and J by 5 bases, with 12 bases between the two germline ends. The variable domain in full, with the rest retrieved from reference TRBV5-1 and TRBJ2-5, is KAGVTQTPRYLIKTRGQQVTLSCSPISGHRSVSWYQQTPGQGLQFLFEYFSETQRNKGNFPGRFSGRQFSNSRSEMNVSTLELGDSALYLCASSRQAGETQYFGPGTRLLVL.

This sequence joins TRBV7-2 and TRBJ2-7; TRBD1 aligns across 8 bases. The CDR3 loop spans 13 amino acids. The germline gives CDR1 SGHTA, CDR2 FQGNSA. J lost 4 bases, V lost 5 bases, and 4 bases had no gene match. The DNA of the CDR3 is TGTGCCAGCAGCCAAACAGGGGGGTACGAGCAGTACTTC. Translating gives CASSQTGGYEQYF.

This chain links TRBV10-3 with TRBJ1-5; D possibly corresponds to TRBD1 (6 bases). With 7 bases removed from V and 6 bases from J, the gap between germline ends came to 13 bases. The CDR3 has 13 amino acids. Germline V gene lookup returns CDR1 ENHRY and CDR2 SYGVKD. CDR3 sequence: CAIKQGEGQPQHF. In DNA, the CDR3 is TGTGCCATCAAACAGGGTGAGGGTCAGCCCCAGCATTTT.

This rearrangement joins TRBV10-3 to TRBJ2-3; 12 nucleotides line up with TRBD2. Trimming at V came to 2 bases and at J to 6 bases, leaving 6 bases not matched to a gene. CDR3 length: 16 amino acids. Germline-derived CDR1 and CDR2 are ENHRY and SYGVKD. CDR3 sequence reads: CAISEKLAGGSDTQYF. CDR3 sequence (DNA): TGTGCCATCAGTGAGAAACTAGCGGGGGGTTCGGATACGCAGTATTTT.

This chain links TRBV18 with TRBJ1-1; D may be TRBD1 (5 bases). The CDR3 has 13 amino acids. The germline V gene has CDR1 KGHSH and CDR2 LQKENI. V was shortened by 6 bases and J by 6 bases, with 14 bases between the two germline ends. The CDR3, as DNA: TGTGCCAGCTCCCACGGGGGAGAGGCTGAAGCTTTCTTT. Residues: CASSHGGEAEAFF.

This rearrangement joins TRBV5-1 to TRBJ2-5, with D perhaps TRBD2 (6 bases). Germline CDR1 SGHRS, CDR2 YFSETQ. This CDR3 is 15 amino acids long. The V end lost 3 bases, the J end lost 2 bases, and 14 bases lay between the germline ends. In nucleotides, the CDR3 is TGCGCCAGCAGCTGGGGAACTAGCCTTCAAGAGACCCAGTACTTC. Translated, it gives CASSWGTSLQETQYF.

The CDR3 nucleotides are TGTGCCAGCAGCTTAGGTAGCGGGGCAAACGAGCAGTACTTC. It codes for CASSLGSGANEQYF. The chain is built from TRBV7-3 and TRBJ2-7, with 8 bases lining up with TRBD2. This CDR3 region has 14 residues. Looked up from germline, CDR1 is SGHTA and CDR2 is FQGTGA. V lost 2 bases and J lost 5; bases outside the gene matches: 5.

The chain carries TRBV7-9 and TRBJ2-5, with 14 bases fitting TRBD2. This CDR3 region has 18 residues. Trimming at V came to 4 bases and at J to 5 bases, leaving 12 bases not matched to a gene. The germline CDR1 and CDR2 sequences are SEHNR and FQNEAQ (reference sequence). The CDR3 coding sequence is TGTGCCAGCAGCTCCACGGGACTAGCGGGGGCGCGGGGGGAGACCCAGTACTTC. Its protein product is CASSSTGLAGARGETQYF.

In DNA, the CDR3 is TGTGCCAGCAGCTCCCTTAGCGGGGGTAGAGAGACCCAGTACTTC. Residues: CASSSLSGGRETQYF. V and J are TRBV7-3 and TRBJ2-5; 9 bases fit TRBD2. Germline assignment: CDR1 SGHTA and CDR2 FQGTGA. CDR3 length: 15 amino acids. The trim removed 4 bases at V and 4 bases at J, leaving 7 bases unmatched. Full variable domain (missing parts from reference TRBV7-3 and TRBJ2-5): GAGVSQTPSNKVTEKGKYVELRCDPISGHTALYWYRQSLGQGPEFLIYFQGTGAADDSGLPNDRFFAVRPEGSVSTLKIQRTERGDSAVYLCASSSLSGGRETQYFGPGTRLLVL.

The CDR3 region is CASSLIFRGAGANVLTF. As DNA, the CDR3 is TGTGCCAGCAGCTTAATATTTCGGGGGGCCGGGGCCAACGTCCTGACTTTC. The V call is TRBV7-2, the J call TRBJ2-6, with D maybe TRBD2 (7 bases). Per germline, CDR1 SGHTA and CDR2 FQGNSA. The CDR3 is made up of 17 amino acids. V dropped 2 bases and J dropped 4 bases, with 15 bases sitting between them. The full variable domain, rest sourced from reference TRBV7-2 and TRBJ2-6, is GAGVSQSPSNKVTEKGKDVELRCDPISGHTALYWYRQSLGQGLEFLIYFQGNSAPDKSGLPSDRFSAERTGGSVSTLTIQRTQQEDSAVYLCASSLIFRGAGANVLTFGAGSRLTVL.

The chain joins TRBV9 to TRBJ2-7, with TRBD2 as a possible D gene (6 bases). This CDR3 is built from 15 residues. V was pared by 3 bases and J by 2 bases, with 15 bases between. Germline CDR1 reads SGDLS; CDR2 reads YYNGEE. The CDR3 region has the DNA TGTGCCAGCAGCGGCGGAGGGACGGCCACCTACGAGCAGTACTTC. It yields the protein CASSGGGTATYEQYF. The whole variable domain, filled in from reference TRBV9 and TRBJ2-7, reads DSGVTQTPKHLITATGQRVTLRCSPRSGDLSVYWYQQSLDQGLQFLIQYYNGEERAKGNILERFSAQQFPDLHSELNLSSLELGDSALYFCASSGGGTATYEQYFGPGTRLTVT.

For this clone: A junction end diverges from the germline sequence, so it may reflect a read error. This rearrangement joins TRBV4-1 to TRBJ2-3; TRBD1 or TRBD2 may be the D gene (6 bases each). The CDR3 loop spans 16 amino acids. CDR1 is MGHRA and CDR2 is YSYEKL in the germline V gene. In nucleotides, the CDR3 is TGTGCCAGCAGCCAAAGGGGGGCGAACCAGGGGGATACGCAGTATTTT. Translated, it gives CASSQRGANQGDTQYF.

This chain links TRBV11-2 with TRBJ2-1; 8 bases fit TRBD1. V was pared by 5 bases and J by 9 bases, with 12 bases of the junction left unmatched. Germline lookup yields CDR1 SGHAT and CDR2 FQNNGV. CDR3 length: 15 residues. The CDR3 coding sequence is TGTGCCAGCAGCCCTGGCAGGGGGCAAGTGGGTGAGCAGTTCTTC. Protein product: CASSPGRGQVGEQFF.

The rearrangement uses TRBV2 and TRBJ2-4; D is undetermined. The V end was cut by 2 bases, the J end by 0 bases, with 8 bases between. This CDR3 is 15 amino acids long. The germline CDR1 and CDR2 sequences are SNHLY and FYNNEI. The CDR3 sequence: CASSEQALAKNIQYF. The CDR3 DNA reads TGTGCCAGCAGTGAACAGGCCCTAGCCAAAAACATTCAGTACTTC. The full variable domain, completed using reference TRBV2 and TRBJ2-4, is EPEVTQTPSHQVTQMGQEVILRCVPISNHLYFYWYRQILGQKVEFLVSFYNNEISEKSEIFDDQFSVERPDGSNFTLKIRSTKLEDSAMYFCASSEQALAKNIQYFGAGTRLSVL.

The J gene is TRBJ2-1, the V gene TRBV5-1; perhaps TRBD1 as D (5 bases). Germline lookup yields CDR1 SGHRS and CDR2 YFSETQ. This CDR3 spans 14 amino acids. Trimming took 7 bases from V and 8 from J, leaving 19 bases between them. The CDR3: CASGPAQGRYEQFF. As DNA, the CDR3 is TGCGCCAGCGGGCCCGCGCAGGGTCGCTATGAGCAGTTCTTC. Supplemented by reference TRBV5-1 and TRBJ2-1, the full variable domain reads KAGVTQTPRYLIKTRGQQVTLSCSPISGHRSVSWYQQTPGQGLQFLFEYFSETQRNKGNFPGRFSGRQFSNSRSEMNVSTLELGDSALYLCASGPAQGRYEQFFGPGTRLTVL.

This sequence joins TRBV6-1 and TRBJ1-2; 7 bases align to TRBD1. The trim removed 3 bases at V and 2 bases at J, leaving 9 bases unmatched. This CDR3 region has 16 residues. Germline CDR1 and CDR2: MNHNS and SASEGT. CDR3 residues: CASSDHRQGGNYGYTF. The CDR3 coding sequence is TGTGCCAGCAGTGATCATCGACAGGGAGGGAACTATGGCTACACCTTC.

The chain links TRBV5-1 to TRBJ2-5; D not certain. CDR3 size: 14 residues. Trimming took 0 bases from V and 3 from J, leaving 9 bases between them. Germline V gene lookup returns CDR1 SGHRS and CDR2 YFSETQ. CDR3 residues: CASSLDTVEETQYF. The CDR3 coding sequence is TGCGCCAGCAGCTTGGATACAGTTGAAGAGACCCAGTACTTC.

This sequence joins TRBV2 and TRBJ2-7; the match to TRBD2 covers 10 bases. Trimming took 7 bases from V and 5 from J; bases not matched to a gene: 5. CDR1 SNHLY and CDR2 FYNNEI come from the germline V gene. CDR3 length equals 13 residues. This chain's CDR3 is CASNSGGDNEQYF. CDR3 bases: TGTGCCAGCAACAGCGGGGGGGACAACGAGCAGTACTTC. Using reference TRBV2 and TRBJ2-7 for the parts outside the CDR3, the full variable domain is EPEVTQTPSHQVTQMGQEVILRCVPISNHLYFYWYRQILGQKVEFLVSFYNNEISEKSEIFDDQFSVERPDGSNFTLKIRSTKLEDSAMYFCASNSGGDNEQYFGPGTRLTVT.

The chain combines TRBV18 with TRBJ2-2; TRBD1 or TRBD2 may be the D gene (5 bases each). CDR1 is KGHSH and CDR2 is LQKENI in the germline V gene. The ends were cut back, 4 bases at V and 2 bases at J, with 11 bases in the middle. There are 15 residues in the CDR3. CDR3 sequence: CASSLRDGNTGELFF. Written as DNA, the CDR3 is TGTGCCAGCTCACTCCGGGACGGAAACACCGGGGAGCTGTTTTTT.

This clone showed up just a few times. The CDR3 loop is CASSLGAGGLPSDEQFF. DNA of the CDR3: TGTGCCAGCAGCTTAGGCGCGGGGGGGCTTCCGTCTGATGAGCAGTTCTTC. V is TRBV11-3 and J is TRBJ2-1, with 9 nucleotides matching TRBD2. The CDR3 consists of 17 residues. J lost 8 bases, V lost 1 base, and 12 bases had no gene match. Germline assignment: CDR1 SGHNT and CDR2 YENEEA.

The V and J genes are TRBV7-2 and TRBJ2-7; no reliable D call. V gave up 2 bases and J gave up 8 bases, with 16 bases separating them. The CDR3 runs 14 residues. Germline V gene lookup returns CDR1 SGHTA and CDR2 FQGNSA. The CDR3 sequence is CASSLFRSGGQQYF. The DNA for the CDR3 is TGTGCCAGCAGCTTATTTAGGTCTGGCGGACAGCAGTACTTC.

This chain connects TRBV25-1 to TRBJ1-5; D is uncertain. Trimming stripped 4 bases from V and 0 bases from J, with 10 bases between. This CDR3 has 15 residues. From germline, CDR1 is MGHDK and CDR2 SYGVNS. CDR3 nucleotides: TGTGCCAGCAGTGGTGCAGGCCTTAGCAATCAGCCCCAGCATTTT. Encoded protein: CASSGAGLSNQPQHF.

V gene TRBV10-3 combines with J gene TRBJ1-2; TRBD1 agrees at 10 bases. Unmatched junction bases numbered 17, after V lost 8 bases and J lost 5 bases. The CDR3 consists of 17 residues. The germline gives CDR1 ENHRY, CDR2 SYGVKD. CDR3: CAILINSGPGQGYGYTF. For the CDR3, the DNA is TGTGCCATCTTGATAAATAGCGGGCCGGGACAGGGGTATGGCTACACCTTC.

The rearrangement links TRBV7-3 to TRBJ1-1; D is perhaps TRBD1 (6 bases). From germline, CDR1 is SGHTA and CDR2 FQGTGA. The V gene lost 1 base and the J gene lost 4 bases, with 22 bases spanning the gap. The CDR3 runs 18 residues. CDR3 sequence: CASSLILAIPGAVTEAFF. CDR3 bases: TGTGCCAGCAGCTTAATACTGGCGATCCCAGGGGCTGTCACTGAAGCTTTCTTT. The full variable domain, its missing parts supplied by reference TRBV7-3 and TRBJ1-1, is GAGVSQTPSNKVTEKGKYVELRCDPISGHTALYWYRQSLGQGPEFLIYFQGTGAADDSGLPNDRFFAVRPEGSVSTLKIQRTERGDSAVYLCASSLILAIPGAVTEAFFGQGTRLTVV.

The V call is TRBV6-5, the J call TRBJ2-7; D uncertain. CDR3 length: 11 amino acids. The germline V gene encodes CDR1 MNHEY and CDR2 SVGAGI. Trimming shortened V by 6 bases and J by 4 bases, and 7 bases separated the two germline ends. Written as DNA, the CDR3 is TGTGCCAGCAGCCTAGGTTACGAGCAGTACTTC. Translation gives CASSLGYEQYF.